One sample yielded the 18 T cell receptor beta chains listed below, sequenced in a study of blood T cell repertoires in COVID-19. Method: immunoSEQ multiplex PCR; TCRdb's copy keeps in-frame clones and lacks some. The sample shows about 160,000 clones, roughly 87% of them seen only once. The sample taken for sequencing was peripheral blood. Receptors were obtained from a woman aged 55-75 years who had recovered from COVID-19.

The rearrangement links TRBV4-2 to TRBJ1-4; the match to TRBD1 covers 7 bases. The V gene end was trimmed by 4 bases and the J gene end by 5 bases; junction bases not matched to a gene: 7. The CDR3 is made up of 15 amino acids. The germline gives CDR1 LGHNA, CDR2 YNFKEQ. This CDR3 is CASSRDRASNEKLFF. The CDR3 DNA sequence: TGTGCCAGCAGCCGCGACAGGGCGAGCAATGAAAAACTGTTTTTT.

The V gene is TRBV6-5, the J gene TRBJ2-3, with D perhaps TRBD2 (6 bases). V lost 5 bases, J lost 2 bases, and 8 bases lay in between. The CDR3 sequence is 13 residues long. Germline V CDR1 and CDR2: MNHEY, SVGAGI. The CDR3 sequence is CASSRGNTDTQYF. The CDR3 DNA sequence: TGTGCCAGCAGTCGGGGGAACACAGATACGCAGTATTTT.

This CDR3 reads CASSYMGSGGWEQFF. The CDR3 coding sequence is TGTGCCAGCAGTTACATGGGTAGCGGGGGGTGGGAGCAGTTCTTC. The chain is built from TRBV6-6 and TRBJ2-1; TRBD2 aligns across 10 bases. CDR1 MNHNY and CDR2 SVGAGI come from the germline V gene (reference sequence). This CDR3 has 15 amino acids. V shed 2 bases and J 10 bases; nucleotides not matched to a gene: 8.

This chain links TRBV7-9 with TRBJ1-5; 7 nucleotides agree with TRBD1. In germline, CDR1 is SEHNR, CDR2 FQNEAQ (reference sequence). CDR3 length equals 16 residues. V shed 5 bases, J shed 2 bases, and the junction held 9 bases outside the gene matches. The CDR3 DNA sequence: TGTGCCAGCAGCCCTCAGACAGGGATCGGCAATCAGCCCCAGCATTTT. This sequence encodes CASSPQTGIGNQPQHF.

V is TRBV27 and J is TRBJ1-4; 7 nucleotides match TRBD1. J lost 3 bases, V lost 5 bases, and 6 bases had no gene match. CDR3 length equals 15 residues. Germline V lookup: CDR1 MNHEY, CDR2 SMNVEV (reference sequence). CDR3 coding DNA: TGTGCCAGCAGTCCGACCAGGGGGGCTAATGAAAAACTGTTTTTT. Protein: CASSPTRGANEKLFF. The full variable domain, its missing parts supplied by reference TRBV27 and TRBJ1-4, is EAQVTQNPRYLITVTGKKLTVTCSQNMNHEYMSWYRQDPGLGLRQIYYSMNVEVTDKGDVPEGYKVSRKEKRNFPLILESPSPNQTSLYFCASSPTRGANEKLFFGSGTQLSVL.

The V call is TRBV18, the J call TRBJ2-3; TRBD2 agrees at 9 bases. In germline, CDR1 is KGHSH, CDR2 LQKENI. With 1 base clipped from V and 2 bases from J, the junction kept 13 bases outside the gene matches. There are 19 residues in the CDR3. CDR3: CASSPRGVASGANTDTQYF. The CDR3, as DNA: TGTGCCAGCTCACCACGAGGGGTAGCTAGCGGGGCGAACACAGATACGCAGTATTTT.

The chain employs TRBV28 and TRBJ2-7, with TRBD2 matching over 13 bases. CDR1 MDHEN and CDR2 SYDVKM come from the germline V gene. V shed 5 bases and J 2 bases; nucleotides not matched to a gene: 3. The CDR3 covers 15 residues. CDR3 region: CASSPGTSGAYEQYF. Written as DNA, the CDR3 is TGTGCCAGCAGTCCCGGGACTAGCGGGGCCTACGAGCAGTACTTC.

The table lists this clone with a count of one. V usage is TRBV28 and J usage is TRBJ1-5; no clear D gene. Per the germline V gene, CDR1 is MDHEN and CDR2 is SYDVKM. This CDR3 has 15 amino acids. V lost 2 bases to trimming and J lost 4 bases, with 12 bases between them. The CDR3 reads CASSLGQPGNQPQHF. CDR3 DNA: TGTGCCAGCAGTTTAGGGCAGCCTGGGAATCAGCCCCAGCATTTT.

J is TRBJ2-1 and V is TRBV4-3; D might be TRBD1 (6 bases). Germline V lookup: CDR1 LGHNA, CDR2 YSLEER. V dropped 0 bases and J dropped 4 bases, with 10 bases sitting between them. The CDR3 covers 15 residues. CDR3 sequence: CASSQDGQPYNEQFF. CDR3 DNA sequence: TGCGCCAGCAGCCAAGACGGACAGCCGTACAATGAGCAGTTCTTC.

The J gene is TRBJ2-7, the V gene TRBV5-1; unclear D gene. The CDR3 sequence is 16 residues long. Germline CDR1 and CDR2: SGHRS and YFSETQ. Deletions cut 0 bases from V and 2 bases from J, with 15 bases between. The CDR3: CASSLGLSADTYEQYF. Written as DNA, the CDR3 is TGCGCCAGCAGCTTGGGTCTTTCGGCGGATACCTACGAGCAGTACTTC.

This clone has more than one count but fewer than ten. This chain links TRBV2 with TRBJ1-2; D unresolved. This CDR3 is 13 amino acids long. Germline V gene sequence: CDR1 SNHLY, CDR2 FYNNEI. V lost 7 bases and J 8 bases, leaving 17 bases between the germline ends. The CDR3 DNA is TGTGCCAGCACTTATTGGGCAGGCAACGGCTACACCTTC. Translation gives CASTYWAGNGYTF.

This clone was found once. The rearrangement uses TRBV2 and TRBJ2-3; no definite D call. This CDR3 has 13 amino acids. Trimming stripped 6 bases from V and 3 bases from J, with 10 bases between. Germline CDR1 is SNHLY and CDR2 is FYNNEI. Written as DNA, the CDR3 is TGTGCCAGCAGAACGACTGAAACAGATACGCAGTATTTT. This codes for CASRTTETDTQYF.

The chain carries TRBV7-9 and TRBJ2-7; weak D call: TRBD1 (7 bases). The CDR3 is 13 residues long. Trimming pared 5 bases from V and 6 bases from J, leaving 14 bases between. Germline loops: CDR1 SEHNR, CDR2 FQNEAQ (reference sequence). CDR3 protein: CASSARQGGEQYF. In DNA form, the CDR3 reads TGTGCCAGCAGCGCACGACAGGGAGGCGAGCAGTACTTC.

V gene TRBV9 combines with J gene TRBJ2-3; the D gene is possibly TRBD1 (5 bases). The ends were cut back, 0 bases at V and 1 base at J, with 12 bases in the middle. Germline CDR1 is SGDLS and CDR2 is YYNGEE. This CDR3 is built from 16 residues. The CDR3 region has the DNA TGTGCCAGCAGCGTAGCATGGGGCTCCGGCACAGATACGCAGTATTTT. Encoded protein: CASSVAWGSGTDTQYF.

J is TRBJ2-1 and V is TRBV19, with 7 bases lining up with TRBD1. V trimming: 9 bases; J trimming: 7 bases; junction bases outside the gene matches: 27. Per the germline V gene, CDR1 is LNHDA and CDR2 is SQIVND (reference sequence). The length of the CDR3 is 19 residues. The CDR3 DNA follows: TGTGCCAGGAGGGACACAGGGGCAGGGATGTCGGAATTCCTAAATGAGCAGTTCTTC. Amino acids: CARRDTGAGMSEFLNEQFF.

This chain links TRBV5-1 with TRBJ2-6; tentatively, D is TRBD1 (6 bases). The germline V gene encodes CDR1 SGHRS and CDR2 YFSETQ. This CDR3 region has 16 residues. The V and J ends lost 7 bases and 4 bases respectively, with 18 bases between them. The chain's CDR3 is CASGANPGAGANVLTF. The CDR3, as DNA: TGCGCCAGCGGCGCAAACCCAGGGGCCGGGGCCAACGTCCTGACTTTC.

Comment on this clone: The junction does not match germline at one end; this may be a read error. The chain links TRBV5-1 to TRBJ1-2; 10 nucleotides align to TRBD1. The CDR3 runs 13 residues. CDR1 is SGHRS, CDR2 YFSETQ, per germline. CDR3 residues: CASSLEGTGVTYF. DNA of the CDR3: TGCGCCAGCAGCTTGGAGGGGACAGGGGTCACATACTTC.

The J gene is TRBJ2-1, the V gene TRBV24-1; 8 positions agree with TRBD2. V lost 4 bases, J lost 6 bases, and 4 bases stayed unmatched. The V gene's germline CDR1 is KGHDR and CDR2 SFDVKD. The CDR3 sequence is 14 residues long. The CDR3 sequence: CATSDFRGGNEQFF. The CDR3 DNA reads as TGTGCCACCAGTGACTTCCGGGGGGGCAATGAGCAGTTCTTC.